These 12 T cell receptor beta chains came from one sample sequenced in a study of PD-1 blockade in classical Hodgkin lymphoma. Time point denoted: cycle 4 day 1 (C4D1), after more than 5 weeks of nivolumab. Every single patient, without exception, relapsed after autologous stem cell transplantation, and brentuximab vedotin exposure varied. Libraries were prepared by immunoSEQ multiplex PCR; TCRdb keeps only in-frame clonotypes and omits some of them. The sample includes 20,000 to 25,000 clones, 60% to 80% of them seen just once. Sequencing used peripheral blood mononuclear cells (PBMCs), obtained before the fourth cycle of nivolumab. Receptor source: a human donor with classical Hodgkin lymphoma.

The rearrangement joins TRBV6-6 to TRBJ1-1; D uncertain. Deletions cut 0 bases from V and 8 bases from J, with 16 bases between. The CDR3 totals 15 residues. Germline V lookup: CDR1 MNHNY, CDR2 SVGAGI (reference sequence). The chain's CDR3 is CASSYSTLDNLEAFF. CDR3 in DNA: TGTGCCAGCAGTTACTCGACACTCGATAACCTGGAAGCTTTCTTT.

This chain links TRBV7-2 with TRBJ2-1; D remains ambiguous. CDR1 and CDR2 (germline): SGHTA, FQGNSA. The CDR3 runs 13 residues. Trimming stripped 3 bases from V and 9 bases from J, with 12 bases between. CDR3 loop: CASSFSSLGEQFF. The CDR3 coding sequence is TGTGCCAGCAGCTTCTCTTCGTTGGGTGAGCAGTTCTTC.

This clone was found once. The same CDR3 can be traced to other DNA sequences in this sample. This chain links TRBV5-1 with TRBJ2-7, with 11 nucleotides matching TRBD2. CDR3 length: 17 amino acids. Losses at the gene ends were 0 bases for V and 7 bases for J; bases not matched to a gene: 12. Germline loops: CDR1 SGHRS, CDR2 YFSETQ. Here the CDR3 DNA reads TGCGCCAGCAGCTTGGCCGGGGGTAGCGGGGGGGCTGTTGAGCAGTACTTC. Its translation: CASSLAGGSGGAVEQYF.

The rearrangement uses TRBV2 and TRBJ2-5; weak D call: TRBD1 (5 bases). V lost 3 bases to trimming and J lost 7 bases, with 12 bases between them. Germline V lookup: CDR1 SNHLY, CDR2 FYNNEI. CDR3 size: 13 residues. The CDR3 loop is CASSEQGRGTQYF. The CDR3 coding sequence is TGTGCCAGCAGTGAGCAGGGCCGAGGGACCCAGTACTTC.

This clone is a singleton in its sample. The chain has TRBV10-3 and TRBJ1-1, with D perhaps matching TRBD1 (5 bases). This CDR3 spans 13 amino acids. CDR1 is ENHRY and CDR2 is SYGVKD in the germline V gene. V was cut by 9 bases and J by 0 bases, with 11 bases left in between. DNA for the CDR3: TGTGCCATAAAGACAGACCTGAACACTGAAGCTTTCTTT. Protein sequence: CAIKTDLNTEAFF.

The rearrangement links TRBV6-5 to TRBJ1-4; TRBD1 aligns across 8 bases. CDR1 and CDR2 (germline): MNHEY, SVGAGI. This CDR3 has 15 residues. Trimming took 2 bases from V and 3 from J; bases not matched to a gene: 2. The CDR3 DNA sequence: TGTGCCAGCAGTTACACGACAGGGGCTAATGAAAAACTGTTTTTT. Translating gives CASSYTTGANEKLFF.

The chain links TRBV14 to TRBJ1-3; D gene ambiguous. The V and J ends lost 10 bases and 0 bases respectively, with 10 bases between them. CDR3 size: 13 residues. Germline V gene data show CDR1 as SGHDN and CDR2 as FVKESK. The CDR3 DNA reads as TGTGCCACCCGTCGGGCCTCTGGAAACACCATATATTTT. This gives the protein CATRRASGNTIYF.

This clone was detected a few times. The V gene is TRBV10-3, the J gene TRBJ2-7; 11 bases match TRBD1. Germline values: CDR1 ENHRY, CDR2 SYGVKD. The CDR3 is 14 amino acids. With V trimmed by 7 bases and J by 6 bases, 8 bases remained unmatched. For the CDR3, the DNA is TGTGCCATCACCGGGACAGGGACAGGGGGCGAGCAGTACTTC. Translated, it gives CAITGTGTGGEQYF.

In this sample, this clone turned up a few times. This chain connects TRBV5-4 to TRBJ1-1; 8 bases are shared with TRBD1. Germline V gene lookup returns CDR1 SGHNT and CDR2 YYREEE (reference sequence). V was clipped by 4 bases and J by 1 base; unmatched bases: 6. The CDR3 spans 15 residues. The CDR3 bases are TGTGCCAGCAGCGGAATGGGACAGGCGAACACTGAAGCTTTCTTT. This codes for CASSGMGQANTEAFF.

This clone was counted a few times. This chain uses TRBV19 with TRBJ1-5; 7 nucleotides match TRBD1. The CDR3 is 13 residues long. With V trimmed by 7 bases and J by 9 bases, 9 bases remained unmatched. Germline values: CDR1 LNHDA, CDR2 SQIVND (reference sequence). In nucleotides, the CDR3 is TGTGCCAGTACTCCAGGGGGAAGGCGGCCCCAGCATTTT. This encodes CASTPGGRRPQHF.

The CDR3 DNA sequence: TGTGCCAGCAGCCTCGGACAGTATGGCTACACCTTC. Amino acids: CASSLGQYGYTF. This chain joins TRBV2 and TRBJ1-2; D may be TRBD1 (6 bases). V lost 6 bases, J lost 5 bases, and 10 bases lay in between. CDR1 and CDR2 (germline): SNHLY, FYNNEI. The CDR3 totals 12 residues.

The chain is built from TRBV7-8 and TRBJ2-3, with 8 bases aligning to TRBD2. The CDR3 is made up of 13 amino acids. Trimming took 4 bases from V and 7 from J; bases not matched to a gene: 4. Per the germline V gene, CDR1 is SGHVS and CDR2 is FQNEAQ. CDR3 coding DNA: TGTGCCAGCAGCTGGGGACTAGAATATACGCAGTATTTT. Translated: CASSWGLEYTQYF.